These T cell receptor beta chains were read from a single sample in a study of cytomegalovirus exposure and HLA in healthy donors. The repertoire was sequenced with immunoSEQ multiplex PCR; TCRdb's copy has only in-frame clones and lacks some. Here the sample spans 100,000 to 150,000 clones, around 85% being singletons. The sample was PBMCs. These receptors were taken from a boy aged 10-17 years in good health and CMV-seronegative. The CDR3 runs from the conserved cysteine through the conserved F or W. The order of the fields is clone size, J gene, V gene, CDR3 length, D gene, CDR3 DNA, CDR3 protein. A D gene is named only where the DNA matches it firmly. The listing skips clone size in some rows; elsewhere it reads once, few, many or a size class.

>NA|TRBJ2-7|TRBV6-9|19|TRBD1
TGTGCCAGCAGTTATTCGAGGGACAGGGGGCACCCCACCTCCTACGAGCAGTACTTC
CASSYSRDRGHPTSYEQYF
>once|TRBJ2-7|TRBV5-1|16|TRBD2
TGCGCCAGCAGCCCGACAAGACTAGCGGGGACTTACGAGCAGTACTTC
CASSPTRLAGTYEQYF
>few|TRBJ2-3|TRBV2|22|TRBD2
TGTGCCAGCACCGAAAGGGACATCTCAACTAGCGGGGACTCTTCTAGCACAGATACGCAGTATTTT
CASTERDISTSGDSSSTDTQYF
>NA|TRBJ2-1|TRBV29-1|16|TRBD1
TGCAGCGTTGAATTTCCGGACAGGGCCTCCTACAATGAGCAGTTCTTC
CSVEFPDRASYNEQFF
>NA|TRBJ2-1|TRBV6-6|16|NA
TGTGCCAGCAGTTACTCGTTGGAGGCCCTATACAATGAGCAGTTCTTC
CASSYSLEALYNEQFF
>NA|TRBJ2-7|TRBV4-2|13|NA
TGTGCCAGCAGCTCCCGACTTACCTACGAGCAGTACTTC
CASSSRLTYEQYF
>NA|TRBJ1-1|TRBV5-1|14|TRBD1
TGCGCCAGCAGCTTGGCAGGGGGCAGAGCTGAAGCTTTCTTT
CASSLAGGRAEAFF
>NA|TRBJ2-1|TRBV5-1|14|TRBD2
TGCGCCAGCAGCTCGCCGGGGGGTTGGGGTGAGCAGTTCTTC
CASSSPGGWGEQFF
>NA|TRBJ2-2|TRBV6-1|17|TRBD1
TGTGCCAGCAGTGACGGTGTACGACAGGGATGGACCGGGGAGCTGTTTTTT
CASSDGVRQGWTGELFF
>NA|TRBJ2-2|TRBV25-1|14|NA
TGTGCCAGCAGTGAATTGTCACAGCCCCGGGAGCTGTTTTTT
CASSELSQPRELFF
>NA|TRBJ1-2|TRBV29-1|15|NA
TGCAGCGTTGAAGAGGGGACTTTGGGAATCTATGGCTACCCCTTC
CSVEEGTLGIYGYPF
>NA|TRBJ2-2|TRBV7-7|16|TRBD2
TGTGCCAGCAGCTTAGGAGCGGGGGGGCCTGACGGGGAGCTGTTTTTT
CASSLGAGGPDGELFF
>few|TRBJ2-7|TRBV25-1|14|TRBD1
TGTGCCAGCACCCGGACAGGGGGGGTCTACGAGCAGTACTTC
CASTRTGGVYEQYF
>NA|TRBJ1-4|TRBV5-1|16|TRBD1
TGCGCCAGCAGCCCAGGCGACAGGGGAGATCGTGAAAAACTGTTTTTT
CASSPGDRGDREKLFF
>NA|TRBJ1-3|TRBV7-9|15|NA
TGTGCCAGCAGCTTAGGAGACAGCTCTGGAAACACCATATATTTT
CASSLGDSSGNTIYF
>NA|TRBJ1-1|TRBV12-5|15|NA
TGTGCTAGTGGTTTGGTACTCGGGGGGCGAACTGAAGCTTTCTTT
CASGLVLGGRTEAFF
>few|TRBJ1-1|TRBV2|13|NA
TGTGCCAGCAGTGACGGCAGGTCCTCTGAAGCTTTCTTT
CASSDGRSSEAFF
>once|TRBJ2-7|TRBV10-3|15|TRBD1
TGTGCCATCAGGGCTTCCGGGACAGGAGGGTACGAGCAGTACTTC
CAIRASGTGGYEQYF
>NA|TRBJ2-7|TRBV6-5|14|TRBD1
TGTGCCAGCAGTTGGGGACAGGGACCCTACGAGCAGTACTTC
CASSWGQGPYEQYF
>NA|TRBJ2-7|TRBV5-1|15|NA
TGCGCCAGCAGCTTGCGCTCGGACACGAGCTACGAGCAGTACTTC
CASSLRSDTSYEQYF
>NA|TRBJ2-5|TRBV7-2|14|NA
TGTGCCAGCAGCACCCTCAACCTAAAAGAGACCCAGTACTTC
CASSTLNLKETQYF
>NA|TRBJ1-1|TRBV13|13|NA
TGTGCCAGCAGCTTAAGTCCAGGCACTGAAGCCTTCTTT
CASSLSPGTEAFF
>NA|TRBJ1-2|TRBV29-1|11|NA
TGCAGCGCCCTGGCCCCCGCCGGCTACACCTTC
CSALAPAGYTF
>NA|TRBJ1-2|TRBV15|15|NA
TGTGCCACCAGCAGGAACAGGGATTTGGTCAATGGCTACACCTTC
CATSRNRDLVNGYTF
>NA|TRBJ2-7|TRBV27|15|TRBD2
TGTGCCAGCAGTTCCCTAGCGGATCCTATGGACGAGCAGTACTTC
CASSSLADPMDEQYF
>once|TRBJ2-1|TRBV20-1|11|NA
TGCAGTGCTAGAGATGAGGCGGAGCAGTTCTTC
CSARDEAEQFF
>NA|TRBJ2-1|TRBV15|13|NA
TGTGCCACCAGCAGAGATAACGGGATTAGGCAGTTCTTC
CATSRDNGIRQFF
>NA|TRBJ2-7|TRBV7-2|14|NA
TGTGCCAGCAGCTCCCCGGGTCGTTCCTACGAGCAGTACTTC
CASSSPGRSYEQYF
>NA|TRBJ1-1|TRBV7-9|13|NA
TGTGCCAGCAGCAATCCAGGGAACACTGAAGCTTTCTTT
CASSNPGNTEAFF
>NA|TRBJ1-4|TRBV7-9|15|NA
TGTGCCAGCAGCCCCCGGGAAACAACTAATGAAAAACTGTTTTTT
CASSPRETTNEKLFF
>NA|TRBJ2-6|TRBV5-1|16|NA
TGCGCCAGCAGTCGCGGGGAAAGCTCTGGGGCCAACGTCCTGACTTTC
CASSRGESSGANVLTF
>NA|TRBJ2-7|TRBV7-2|14|TRBD2
TGTGCCAGCAGTTTTACTAGCGGATCCTACGAGCAGTACTTC
CASSFTSGSYEQYF
>NA|TRBJ1-4|TRBV7-2|15|NA
TGTGCCAGCAGCCCCCGAAGAGCAACTAATGAAAAACTGTTTTTT
CASSPRRATNEKLFF
>NA|TRBJ1-1|TRBV29-1|13|NA
TGCAGCGGTTCCCTGGACAGTCCTCCTGAAGCTTTCTTT
CSGSLDSPPEAFF
>NA|TRBJ2-5|TRBV7-8|16|TRBD2
TGTGCCAGCAGCGCATCACTAGCGGGGGGGCCGGAGACCCAGTACTTC
CASSASLAGGPETQYF
>NA|TRBJ1-2|TRBV29-1|15|NA
TGCAGCGTAAACAGGGAGTTCGAAGTTAACTATGGCTACACCTTC
CSVNREFEVNYGYTF